Shown below are 10 T cell receptor beta chains from a single sample sequenced in a study of control samples from healthy donors and cancer patients. Data came from immunoSEQ multiplex PCR; TCRdb stores just in-frame clones and leaves some out. The sample shows 30,000 to 40,000 clones, about 85% of them seen only once. Sequenced: PBMCs. These receptors originate from a woman in her thirties or forties with lung cancer.

In this sample, this clone turned up once. This chain joins TRBV11-3 and TRBJ1-1, with unresolved D. The CDR3 runs 13 residues. V gave up 5 bases and J gave up 3 bases, with 10 bases separating them. CDR1 SGHNT and CDR2 YENEEA come from the germline V gene. The CDR3 is CASSPRPHTEAFF. In DNA, the CDR3 is TGTGCCAGCAGCCCTCGGCCCCACACTGAAGCTTTCTTT.

The rearrangement joins TRBV7-9 to TRBJ2-3, with 7 bases aligning to TRBD2. This CDR3 comprises 16 residues. Germline loops: CDR1 SEHNR, CDR2 FQNEAQ (reference sequence). Trimming at V came to 1 base and at J to 1 base, leaving 5 bases not matched to a gene. The CDR3, as DNA: TGTGCCAGCAGCTTAGTTCTGGGGGGGGGCACAGATACGCAGTATTTT. Protein product: CASSLVLGGGTDTQYF.

This chain connects TRBV19 to TRBJ1-2; D is uncertain. With 10 bases removed from V and 4 bases from J, the gap between germline ends came to 25 bases. The length of the CDR3 is 16 residues. CDR1 LNHDA and CDR2 SQIVND come from the germline V gene (reference sequence). The CDR3 sequence is CATSTRSNYVGYGYTF. CDR3 coding DNA: TGTGCCACCTCCACGAGAAGTAACTACGTTGGCTATGGCTACACCTTC.

The rearrangement joins TRBV7-2 to TRBJ1-5; D might be TRBD1 (5 bases). Between the trimmed V and J ends, which lost 1 base and 2 bases, there was a span of 6 bases. The CDR3 totals 14 residues. Per the germline V gene, CDR1 is SGHTA and CDR2 is FQGNSA. The CDR3: CASSLGGGNQPQHF. The CDR3 DNA reads TGTGCCAGCAGCTTAGGGGGGGGCAATCAGCCCCAGCATTTT.

V gene TRBV9 combines with J gene TRBJ2-7; 9 bases are a match to TRBD1. The CDR3 sequence is 14 residues long. J gave up 6 bases and V 3 bases, and 7 bases lay outside the gene matches. Germline CDR1 is SGDLS and CDR2 is YYNGEE. The CDR3, as DNA: TGTGCCAGCAGCGCCTACGGGACAGGGACCGAGCAGTACTTC. Residues: CASSAYGTGTEQYF.

DNA of the CDR3: TGTGCCTGGACCCGACAGTCTGGTGGCTACACCTTC. This codes for CAWTRQSGGYTF. V gene TRBV30 combines with J gene TRBJ1-2; D might be TRBD1 (5 bases). This CDR3 has 12 amino acids. The V gene's germline CDR1 is GTSNPN and CDR2 SVGIG (reference sequence). V shed 4 bases and J shed 7 bases, with 13 bases lying between them.

The J gene is TRBJ1-1, the V gene TRBV19; 8 bases are a match to TRBD1. Germline trimming cut 5 bases from V and 6 bases from J; bases unmatched to any gene: 11. Germline V gene sequence: CDR1 LNHDA, CDR2 SQIVND (reference sequence). The CDR3 is 15 amino acids. The CDR3 reads CASSLDQGARAEAFF. For the CDR3, the DNA is TGTGCCAGTAGTCTGGACCAGGGGGCGCGGGCTGAAGCTTTCTTT.

The V and J genes are TRBV6-6 and TRBJ1-5; TRBD1 matches 10 bases. Losses at the gene ends were 5 bases for V and 6 bases for J; bases not matched to a gene: 4. The CDR3 is 14 residues long. Germline CDR1 and CDR2: MNHNY and SVGAGI (reference sequence). This CDR3 reads CASSHGQGGQPQHF. CDR3 coding DNA: TGTGCCAGCAGTCACGGACAGGGGGGTCAGCCCCAGCATTTT.

The chain combines TRBV18 with TRBJ1-4; D is ambiguous. Trimming shortened V by 5 bases and J by 5 bases, and 3 bases separated the two germline ends. CDR1 and CDR2 (germline): KGHSH, LQKENI. The CDR3 loop spans 11 amino acids. The CDR3 reads CASSSNEKLFF. For the CDR3, the DNA is TGTGCCAGCTCATCCAATGAAAAACTGTTTTTT.

This clone was detected only once. V and J are TRBV18 and TRBJ2-1; TRBD2 matches at 8 bases. V shed 4 bases and J 4 bases; nucleotides not matched to a gene: 12. CDR1 and CDR2 from the germline V gene are KGHSH and LQKENI. The CDR3 runs to 17 residues. This CDR3 is CASSRLIPGRGYNEQFF. The DNA for the CDR3 is TGTGCCAGCTCACGATTAATCCCCGGGAGGGGGTACAATGAGCAGTTCTTC.